The T cell receptor beta chain described here comes from a study of shared clonotypes between healthy human individuals. Turning to the study itself: Serving as donors were a couple of women and a few men, whose ages spanned 18 to 49.

With respect to this clone: The antigen remains unidentified.

The study, taken as a whole, reports: Depth of sequencing was expected to influence donor clonotype sharing.

The CDR3 consists of 15 residues. Germline values: CDR1 SGHVS, CDR2 FQNEAQ. J lost 1 base, V lost 4 bases, and 3 bases had no gene match. Assay execution took place at the deep level. Sequenced by immunoSEQ multiplex PCR; TCRdb stores in-frame clones only, minus some. In the table there are more than 2,000,000 clones, approximately 93% of which are singletons. V usage is TRBV7-8 and J usage is TRBJ2-7; 11 bases line up with TRBD2. The origin of this receptor is a man aged 18 to 29 in good health. Some clones in this sample may be carry-over from other donors' samples. The sample taken for sequencing was naive CD4+ T cells from PBMCs. Subset described: CD45RA+ positively selected. The CDR3 bases are TGTGCCAGCAGCTCCAGACTAGCGGGATCCTACGAGCAGTACTTC. Translating it yields CASSSRLAGSYEQYF.